This paragraph reports one TCR beta chain. The antigen is undetermined. These data belong to a study of T cell repertoires in cytomegalovirus infection. Across the whole study: CMV epitopes used comprised recently identified HLA-C-restricted ones and well-studied HLA-B-restricted ones.

Whole-study results and caveats: There were HLA-C-restricted CMV-specific TCR beta clonotypes dominating the ex vivo response. CMV carriers with the relevant HLA were identified by cumulative public TCR beta family frequency.

TCRdb called the reads again in MiXCR, with one record for every CDR3 protein. This sample has hundreds of thousands of distinct CDR3 sequences, with roughly 33% found just once. The CDR3 loop spans 14 amino acids. With 3 bases removed from V and 5 bases from J, the gap between germline ends came to 11 bases. Germline CDR1 reads SGHTA; CDR2 reads FQGNSA. The sequence derives from a human donor in good health (CMV status not recorded). Some clones in this sample may be carry-over from other donors' samples. This chain joins TRBV7-2 and TRBJ2-1, with D perhaps being TRBD1 or TRBD2 (5 bases each). Sequenced material: cultured PBMCs, taken from culture after CMV antigen stimulation. As DNA, the CDR3 is TGTGCCAGCAGCTTGGGACGCTACAACAATGAGCAGTTCTTC. Protein sequence: CASSLGRYNNEQFF.